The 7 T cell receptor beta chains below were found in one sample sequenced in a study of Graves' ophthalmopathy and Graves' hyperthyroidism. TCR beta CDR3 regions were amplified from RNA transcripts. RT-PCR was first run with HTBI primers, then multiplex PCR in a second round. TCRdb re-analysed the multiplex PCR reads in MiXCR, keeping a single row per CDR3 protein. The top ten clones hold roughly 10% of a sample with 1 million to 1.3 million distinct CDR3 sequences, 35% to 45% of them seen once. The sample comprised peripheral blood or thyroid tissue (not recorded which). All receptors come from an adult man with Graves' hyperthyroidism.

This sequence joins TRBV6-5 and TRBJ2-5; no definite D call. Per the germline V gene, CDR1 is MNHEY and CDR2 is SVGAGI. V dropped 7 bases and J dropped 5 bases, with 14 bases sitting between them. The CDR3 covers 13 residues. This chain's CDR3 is CASKPGIPETQYF. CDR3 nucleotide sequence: TGTGCCAGCAAACCTGGGATTCCGGAGACCCAGTACTTC.

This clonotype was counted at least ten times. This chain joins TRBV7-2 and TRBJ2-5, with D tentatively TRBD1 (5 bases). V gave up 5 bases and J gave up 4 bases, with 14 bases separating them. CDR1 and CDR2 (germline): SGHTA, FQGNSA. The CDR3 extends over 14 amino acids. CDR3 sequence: CASSPTGRAETQYF. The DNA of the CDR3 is TGTGCCAGCAGCCCGACCGGCAGGGCAGAGACCCAGTACTTC.

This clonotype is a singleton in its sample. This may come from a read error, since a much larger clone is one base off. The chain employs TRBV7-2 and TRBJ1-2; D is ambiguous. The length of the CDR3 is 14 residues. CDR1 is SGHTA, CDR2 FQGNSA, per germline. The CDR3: CASSLFVLNCGYTF. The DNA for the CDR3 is TGTGCCAGCAGCTTATTTGTTCTTAACTGTGGCTACACCTTC.

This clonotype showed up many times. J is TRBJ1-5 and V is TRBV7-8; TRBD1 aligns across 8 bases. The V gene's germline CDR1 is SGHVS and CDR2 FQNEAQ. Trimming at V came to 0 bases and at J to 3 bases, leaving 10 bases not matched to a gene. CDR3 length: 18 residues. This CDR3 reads CASSLARQGQGFNQPQHF. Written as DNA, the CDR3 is TGTGCCAGCAGCTTAGCGAGACAAGGACAGGGCTTCAATCAGCCCCAGCATTTT.

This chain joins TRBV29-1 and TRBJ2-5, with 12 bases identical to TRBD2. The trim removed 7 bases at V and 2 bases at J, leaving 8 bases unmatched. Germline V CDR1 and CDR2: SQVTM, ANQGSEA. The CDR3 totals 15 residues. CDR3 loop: CSATLAGGAQETQYF. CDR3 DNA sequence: TGCAGCGCAACCCTAGCGGGAGGGGCTCAAGAGACCCAGTACTTC.

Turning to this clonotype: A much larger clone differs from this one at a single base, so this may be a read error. The CDR3 coding sequence is TGTGCCAGCAGCCCCGATGGGGGGGGCACTGAAGCTTTCTTT. It codes for CASSPDGGGTEAFF. V usage is TRBV13 and J usage is TRBJ1-1, with D possibly TRBD1 on 5 matching bases. The germline V gene encodes CDR1 PRHDT and CDR2 FYEKMQ (reference sequence). Deletions cut 5 bases from V and 4 bases from J, with 14 bases between. CDR3 size: 14 residues. The complete variable domain, with remaining parts taken from reference TRBV13 and TRBJ1-1, reads AAGVIQSPRHLIKEKRETATLKCYPIPRHDTVYWYQQGPGQDPQFLISFYEKMQSDKGSIPDRFSAQQFSDYHSELNMSSLELGDSALYFCASSPDGGGTEAFFGQGTRLTVV.

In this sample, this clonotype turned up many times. This CDR3 is CASSLLRDRLSYEQYF. The DNA of the CDR3 is TGTGCCAGCAGCTTATTGCGGGACAGACTATCCTACGAGCAGTACTTC. This rearrangement joins TRBV7-9 to TRBJ2-7; perhaps TRBD1 as D (7 bases). Trimming left V 2 bases short and J 1 base short, with 15 bases between. Germline lookup yields CDR1 SEHNR and CDR2 FQNEAQ (reference sequence). The length of the CDR3 is 16 residues.